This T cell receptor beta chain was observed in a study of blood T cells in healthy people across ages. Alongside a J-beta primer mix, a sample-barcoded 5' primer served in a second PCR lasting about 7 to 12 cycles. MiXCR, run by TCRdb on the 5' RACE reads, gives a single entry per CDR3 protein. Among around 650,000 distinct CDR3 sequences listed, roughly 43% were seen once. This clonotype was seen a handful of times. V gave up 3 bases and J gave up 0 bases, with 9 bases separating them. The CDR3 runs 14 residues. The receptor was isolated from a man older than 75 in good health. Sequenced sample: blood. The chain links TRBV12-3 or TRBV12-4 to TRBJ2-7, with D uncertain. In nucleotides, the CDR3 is TGTGCCAGCAGTTTGAGACGGAGCTCCTACGAGCAGTACTTC. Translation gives CASSLRRSSYEQYF.